The clone carrying this T cell receptor beta chain is a singleton in its sample. Here immunoSEQ multiplex PCR was the method, and the copy in TCRdb shows in-frame clones only, minus some. Of roughly 2,500,000 clones listed, 80% to 95% were seen once; the top ten hold 0.35% to 0.45%. This entry comes from a study of shared clonotypes between healthy human individuals. V was shortened by 6 bases and J by 4 bases, with 15 bases between the two germline ends. In germline, CDR1 is LNHDA, CDR2 SQIVND (reference sequence). The CDR3 extends over 14 amino acids. This chain uses TRBV19 with TRBJ1-1; D remains ambiguous. The sequence derives from a man younger than 35 in good health. Some clones in this sample may be carry-over from other donors' samples. Sequenced sample: naive CD4+ T cells from PBMCs. Subset denoted: CD45RA+ positively selected. The CDR3 nucleotides read TGTGCCAGTAGCGAAATCAGTGTGAGCACTGAAGCTTTCTTT. Amino acid sequence: CASSEISVSTEAFF.